The 13 T cell receptor beta chains listed next were all sequenced from one sample in a study of T cells after yellow fever vaccination. MiXCR, run by TCRdb on the 5' RACE reads, gives a single entry per CDR3 protein. Here the sample spans 350,000 to 450,000 distinct CDR3 sequences, around 20% being singletons. Sequenced here: PBMCs, sampled before the yellow fever booster vaccination. The origin of the receptors is a man between 18 and 35 years old who received the YFV17D yellow fever vaccine.

This clonotype appeared a few times. This rearrangement joins TRBV6-5 to TRBJ1-6; D is unresolved. The CDR3 is 11 residues long. Germline V lookup: CDR1 MNHEY, CDR2 SVGAGI. V was pared by 4 bases and J by 13 bases, with 8 bases between. The CDR3 is CASSSPGPLHF. CDR3 in DNA: TGTGCCAGCAGTTCCCCTGGGCCCCTCCACTTT.

The V and J genes are TRBV2 and TRBJ2-7; D not resolved. CDR3 length: 14 amino acids. V was clipped by 6 bases and J by 3 bases, with 15 bases between them. Germline V gene sequence: CDR1 SNHLY, CDR2 FYNNEI. CDR3 bases: TGTGCCAGCAGGAAAGACTGGACCCTCTACGAGCAGTACTTC. Translated: CASRKDWTLYEQYF.

This clonotype has just a few counts. The rearrangement links TRBV5-1 to TRBJ2-3; 8 nucleotides agree with TRBD2. Germline V lookup: CDR1 SGHRS, CDR2 YFSETQ. J lost 2 bases, V lost 5 bases, and 10 bases had no gene match. The CDR3 loop spans 16 amino acids. CDR3 DNA sequence: TGCGCCAGCAGAGTAGAGACGGGGGGGCTCACAGATACGCAGTATTTT. As protein: CASRVETGGLTDTQYF.

The chain carries TRBV28 and TRBJ2-1; TRBD2 aligns across 7 bases. V shed 6 bases, J shed 7 bases, and the junction held 12 bases outside the gene matches. Germline CDR1 and CDR2: MDHEN and SYDVKM. The CDR3 totals 15 residues. CDR3 loop: CASRWAGVRFNEQFF. The CDR3 DNA is TGTGCCAGCAGATGGGCGGGGGTGCGTTTTAATGAGCAGTTCTTC.

This clonotype has just one count. The chain couples TRBV28 to TRBJ2-1, with D maybe TRBD1 (6 bases). The CDR3 covers 13 residues. Deletions cut 6 bases from V and 12 bases from J, with 18 bases between. Germline V lookup: CDR1 MDHEN, CDR2 SYDVKM. The CDR3 sequence is CASSPAGAIGQFF. In nucleotides, the CDR3 is TGTGCCAGCAGCCCGGCAGGGGCGATTGGGCAGTTCTTC.

This sequence joins TRBV5-1 and TRBJ2-1; 12 nucleotides agree with TRBD1. Germline CDR1 and CDR2: SGHRS and YFSETQ. The CDR3 runs to 16 residues. V trimming: 4 bases; J trimming: 9 bases; junction bases outside the gene matches: 11. The CDR3 nucleotides are TGCGCCAGCAGCGCTACGGGACAGGGGGCATTGAGTGAGCAGTTCTTC. It is translated as CASSATGQGALSEQFF.

There are many counts of this clonotype. The junction and the germline gene differ at one end; a read error may be behind it. The V call is TRBV29-1, the J call TRBJ2-7, with 10 bases that match TRBD2. Germline V lookup: CDR1 SQVTM, CDR2 ANQGSEA. This CDR3 comprises 14 residues. The CDR3 here is CSVVSSGGVHEQYF. In DNA, the CDR3 is TGCAGCGTTGTCTCGAGCGGGGGGGTCCACGAGCAGTACTTT.

The chain uses TRBV7-2 and TRBJ2-2, with TRBD1 matching 7 bases. The length of the CDR3 is 15 residues. V trimming: 5 bases; J trimming: 6 bases; junction bases outside the gene matches: 9. CDR1 and CDR2 (germline): SGHTA, FQGNSA. CDR3 DNA: TGTGCCAGCAGCCCCCAGACAGGGTTAGCCGGGGAGCTGTTTTTT. Translated, it gives CASSPQTGLAGELFF.

This clonotype has only a few counts. The DNA for the CDR3 is TGTGCCAGCAGCAAGGACAGGGATGACTACGAGCAGTACTTC. Protein: CASSKDRDDYEQYF. The V call is TRBV21-1, the J call TRBJ2-7; the D segment call TRBD1 is taken from the table without a DNA check. TRBV21-1 corresponds to a pseudogene. The CDR3 covers 14 residues.

This clonotype was seen a handful of times. CDR3 DNA: TGCAGTGCTAGTTTGACAGTGAACACTGAAGCTTTCTTT. Amino acids: CSASLTVNTEAFF. The rearrangement links TRBV20-1 to TRBJ1-1; the D gene is possibly TRBD1 (5 bases). The CDR3 runs to 13 residues. CDR1 and CDR2 (germline): DFQATT, SNEGSKA (reference sequence). V was clipped by 3 bases and J by 0 bases, with 8 bases between them.

This clonotype showed up just a few times. The V call is TRBV12-3 or TRBV12-4, the J call TRBJ2-5; the match to TRBD2 covers 11 bases. The V and J ends lost 7 bases and 0 bases, in that order; junction bases with no gene match: 13. The CDR3 extends over 18 amino acids. The CDR3 DNA sequence: TGTGCCAGCACCCCCGGGTTAGCGGGGGGGTGGTACCAAGAGACCCAGTACTTC. Protein sequence: CASTPGLAGGWYQETQYF.

J is TRBJ2-2 and V is TRBV4-2; 9 bases fit TRBD1. J was trimmed by 5 bases and V by 1 base; bases with no gene match: 8. The CDR3 sequence is 17 residues long. Germline CDR1 reads LGHNA; CDR2 reads YNFKEQ. The CDR3 DNA sequence: TGTGCCAGCAGCCAAGGACTCGCGACAGGGGGGACCGGGGAGCTGTTTTTT. Translated, it gives CASSQGLATGGTGELFF.

The CDR3 is CASSRGRTVDTQYF. The CDR3, as DNA: TGCGCCAGCAGCCGAGGGAGAACGGTGGATACGCAGTATTTT. The chain combines TRBV4-1 with TRBJ2-3, with a weak D call TRBD2 (5 bases). Trimming cost V 4 bases and J 6 bases, with 14 bases left between them. The CDR3 is 14 amino acids. Germline values: CDR1 MGHRA, CDR2 YSYEKL.